This TCR beta chain was recorded in a study of blood T cell repertoires in COVID-19. Study overall: Material from acute and convalescent COVID-19 was sourced from the United States, Italy and Spain. The analysed material was cDNA or gDNA that came from T cells, B-cell-depleted T cells, or PBMCs.

Original handling: Scientists estimated how many nucleated cells there were by amplifying reference gene primers. Measured with immunoSEQ multiplex PCR; TCRdb has only the in-frame clones, and not every one. The DNA gave D and trimming, while V, J and clone size come from that table. Of approximately 230,000 clones in the sample, roughly 82% were seen once. This clonotype was sampled from a woman aged 80 or older with active or convalescent COVID-19. The sequenced material came from peripheral blood.

The DNA of the CDR3 is TGCGCCAGCAGCACAGACCTGGGGGGCTACAATGAGCAGTTCTTC. This codes for CASSTDLGGYNEQFF. V gene TRBV5-1 combines with J gene TRBJ2-1; D perhaps matches TRBD2 (6 bases). Between the trimmed V and J ends, which lost 4 bases and 3 bases, there was a span of 14 bases. The CDR3 consists of 15 residues. Looked up from germline, CDR1 is SGHRS and CDR2 is YFSETQ. The full variable domain, completed using reference TRBV5-1 and TRBJ2-1, is KAGVTQTPRYLIKTRGQQVTLSCSPISGHRSVSWYQQTPGQGLQFLFEYFSETQRNKGNFPGRFSGRQFSNSRSEMNVSTLELGDSALYLCASSTDLGGYNEQFFGPGTRLTVL.